This is a list of T cell receptor beta chains from one sample in a study of radiotherapy plus CTLA-4 blockade in lung cancer. Measured with immunoSEQ multiplex PCR; TCRdb has only the in-frame clones, and not every one. The sample yields about 66,000 clones, around four fifths seen once. Sample: peripheral blood, taken from a patient treated with radiotherapy plus ipilimumab. The receptor source for this set is a human donor with non-small cell lung cancer who had a partial response to radiotherapy plus ipilimumab. Both conserved end residues are part of each CDR3. D genes are given only for firm matches. Size values are once, few and many counts, or a class for expanded clones, and some rows have none.

>TRBJ1-1|-|TRBV19|-
TGTGCCAGTAGTATGCCAGGGAAGAACACTGAAGCTTTCTTT
CASSMPGKNTEAFF
>TRBJ2-1|-|TRBV11-2|-
TGTGCCAGCAGCTCTGGGGGGGCGCAGGGCTCCTACAATGAGCAGTTCTTC
CASSSGGAQGSYNEQFF
>TRBJ2-3|-|TRBV27|TRBD2
TGTGCCAGCAGTTCCTCAAGGGGCGGGGGACGATACACAGATACGCAGTATTTT
CASSSSRGGGRYTDTQYF
>TRBJ2-5|few|TRBV20-1|-
TGCAGTGCTAGCATCAAGACCCAGTACTTC
CSASIKTQYF
>TRBJ1-1|-|TRBV19|-
TGTGCCAGTAGGACAACAGGCATGAACACTGAAGCTTTCTTT
CASRTTGMNTEAFF
>TRBJ1-4|-|TRBV10-3|-
TGTGCCATCAGTGAGTCGACGGGATTCGGTGAAAAACTGTTTTTT
CAISESTGFGEKLFF
>TRBJ2-7|few|TRBV2|TRBD2
TGTGCCAGCAGGCCGGGGGGGATTGGCGAGCAGTACTTC
CASRPGGIGEQYF
>TRBJ1-5|few|TRBV10-1|TRBD1
TGCGCCAGCAGTACCAACCAAGCGGGACAGGGATGGAATCAGCCCCAGCATTTT
CASSTNQAGQGWNQPQHF
>TRBJ1-5|-|TRBV5-4|-
TGTGCCAGCAGCTTGTCAATACAGGCCAATCAGCCCCAGCATTTT
CASSLSIQANQPQHF
>TRBJ1-1|-|TRBV5-1|-
TGCGCCAGCAGCTTGGTAGCCGGGTCGTTAGACACTGAAGCTTTCTTT
CASSLVAGSLDTEAFF
>TRBJ1-5|-|TRBV7-2|-
TGTGCCAGCAGTCAAGACGGGGTAAGCAATCAGCCCCAGCATTTT
CASSQDGVSNQPQHF
>TRBJ2-3|once|TRBV5-1|-
TGCGCCAGCAGCTTGGGGACTTACCCTAGCACAGATACGCAGTATTTT
CASSLGTYPSTDTQYF
>TRBJ1-1|-|TRBV7-3|TRBD1
TGTGCCAGCAGCTTAACTGCAGGGGGCGACACTGAAGCTTTCTTT
CASSLTAGGDTEAFF
>TRBJ2-7|-|TRBV4-1|-
TGCGCCAGCAGCCAAGTGGGCAGGGACTACGAGCAGTACTTC
CASSQVGRDYEQYF
>TRBJ2-1|-|TRBV2|TRBD2
TGTGCCAGCAGGAACCTAGCGGGAGGAAACAATGAGCAGTTCTTC
CASRNLAGGNNEQFF
>TRBJ1-1|-|TRBV5-1|-
TGCGCCAGCAGCCCCGACAGTATGAACACTGAAGCTTTCTTT
CASSPDSMNTEAFF
>TRBJ2-5|few|TRBV2|TRBD1
TGTGCCAGCAGGAACAGGGGGGAGACCCAGTACTTC
CASRNRGETQYF
>TRBJ1-1|-|TRBV7-8|-
TGTGCCAGCAGCTTAGGGGGACACCCGGAAGCTTTCTTT
CASSLGGHPEAFF
>TRBJ1-1|-|TRBV19|TRBD1
TGTGCCAGTAGTAACGACAGGGGGCGCGTCACTGAAGCTTTCTTT
CASSNDRGRVTEAFF
>TRBJ2-2|few|TRBV19|-
TGCGTCTCAGGATACACCGGGGAGCTGTTTTTT
CVSGYTGELFF